The 18 T cell receptor beta chains reported below all come from one sample, sequenced in a study of neurological immune-mediated disorders. One entry per CDR3 protein, called by TCRdb with MiXCR from the 5' RACE reads. The sample lists tens of thousands of distinct CDR3 sequences, less than 5% occurring once. The sample comprised PBMCs. The source of these receptors is a man over 45 with multiple sclerosis.

This clonotype appeared a single time. The chain recombines TRBV7-2 with TRBJ2-7; 8 nucleotides align to TRBD2. The length of the CDR3 is 12 residues. Per the germline V gene, CDR1 is SGHTA and CDR2 is FQGNSA. Unmatched junction bases numbered 8, after V lost 5 bases and J lost 11 bases. The CDR3 DNA reads as TGTGCCAGCAGCCCCGCGGGGGGAGAGAAGTACTTC. This sequence encodes CASSPAGGEKYF.

This clonotype has just a few counts. V and J are TRBV7-6 and TRBJ2-1; 9 nucleotides match TRBD1. The ends lost 4 bases at V and 9 bases at J; junction bases unmatched: 13. The CDR3 extends over 16 amino acids. Germline CDR1 and CDR2: SGHVS and FNYEAQ. CDR3 nucleotide sequence: TGTGCCAGCAGCTCGACCCGGGACAGGGTGCTCGGTGAGCAGTTCTTC. Protein product: CASSSTRDRVLGEQFF. Full variable domain (remainder filled in from reference TRBV7-6 and TRBJ2-1): GAGVSQSPRYKVTKRGQDVALRCDPISGHVSLYWYRQALGQGPEFLTYFNYEAQQDKSGLPNDRFSAERPEGSISTLTIQRTEQRDSAMYRCASSSTRDRVLGEQFFGPGTRLTVL.

The rearrangement uses TRBV7-9 and TRBJ2-7; D is possibly TRBD2 (6 bases). From germline, CDR1 is SEHNR and CDR2 FQNEAQ (reference sequence). The CDR3 consists of 15 residues. Trimming cost V 4 bases and J 6 bases, with 19 bases left between them. CDR3 sequence (DNA): TGTGCCAGCAGCTCCTCTCTCTTGGGGGGAGTCGAGCAGTACTTC. This gives the protein CASSSSLLGGVEQYF.

This clonotype was counted ten times or more. This rearrangement joins TRBV27 to TRBJ1-1; D is undetermined. The CDR3 is 13 residues long. CDR1 is MNHEY, CDR2 SMNVEV, per germline (reference sequence). V gave up 11 bases and J gave up 5 bases, with 18 bases separating them. The CDR3 is CASGMRVFTEAFF. In DNA form, the CDR3 reads TGTGCCTCCGGGATGAGGGTGTTTACTGAAGCTTTCTTT.

This clonotype was observed many times. The J gene is TRBJ2-3, the V gene TRBV7-9; D might be TRBD2 (6 bases). CDR1 is SEHNR and CDR2 is FQNEAQ in the germline V gene (reference sequence). V dropped 5 bases and J dropped 6 bases, with 12 bases sitting between them. The CDR3 consists of 13 residues. CDR3 protein: CASSPRGPDTQYF. CDR3 coding DNA: TGTGCCAGCAGCCCGCGGGGCCCTGATACGCAGTATTTT.

This clonotype was detected ten times or more. This chain connects TRBV5-1 to TRBJ1-1, with 7 bases matching TRBD1. The trim removed 3 bases at V and 0 bases at J, leaving 11 bases unmatched. Looked up from germline, CDR1 is SGHRS and CDR2 is YFSETQ. The CDR3 consists of 17 residues. CDR3 in amino acids: CASSSGMTGTLNTEAFF. The CDR3 nucleotides are TGCGCCAGCAGCTCCGGAATGACAGGGACCCTGAACACTGAAGCTTTCTTT.

This clonotype was counted ten times or more. The chain couples TRBV7-6 to TRBJ2-5; D unclear. The CDR3 loop spans 12 amino acids. Germline CDR1 SGHVS, CDR2 FNYEAQ. Trimming removed 2 bases from V and 5 bases from J, with 6 bases in between. CDR3: CASSLPYETQYF. CDR3 DNA sequence: TGTGCCAGCAGCTTACCTTATGAGACCCAGTACTTC.

This clonotype was seen ten or more times. The rearrangement links TRBV20-1 to TRBJ2-7; D could derive from TRBD1 or TRBD2 (5 bases each). The V gene lost 3 bases and the J gene lost 4 bases, with 19 bases spanning the gap. Per germline, CDR1 DFQATT and CDR2 SNEGSKA (reference sequence). The CDR3 is 15 amino acids. CDR3 in DNA: TGCAGTGCTAGGGGGGAAAGGGGAGTTGATTACGAGCAGTACTTC. Translated, it gives CSARGERGVDYEQYF.

This clonotype was counted between two and nine times. A much larger clone lies one base from this, so it may be a read error. The chain couples TRBV28 to TRBJ1-4; D perhaps matches TRBD1 (6 bases). V lost 6 bases, J lost 4 bases, and 15 bases lay in between. The CDR3 contains 15 residues. The germline gives CDR1 MDHEN, CDR2 SYDVKM. CDR3 residues: CASRVRQEGNEKLFF. Written as DNA, the CDR3 is TGTGCCAGCAGAGTCCGACAGGAAGGTAATGAAAAACTGTTTTTT.

The chain couples TRBV7-2 to TRBJ1-5, with D unclear. Germline V gene data show CDR1 as SGHTA and CDR2 as FQGNSA. This CDR3 region has 15 residues. Trimming took 2 bases from V and 4 from J, leaving 12 bases between them. The CDR3 DNA reads as TGTGCCAGCAGCTTACGGTCCGGAAATAATCAGCCCCAGCATTTT. Its translation is CASSLRSGNNQPQHF. Filled out from reference TRBV7-2 and TRBJ1-5, the complete variable domain reads GAGVSQSPSNKVTEKGKDVELRCDPISGHTALYWYRQSLGQGLEFLIYFQGNSAPDKSGLPSDRFSAERTGGSVSTLTIQRTQQEDSAVYLCASSLRSGNNQPQHFGDGTRLSIL.

This clonotype was recorded at least ten times. This chain joins TRBV11-2 and TRBJ2-6; 8 nucleotides line up with TRBD1. Germline-derived CDR1 and CDR2 are SGHAT and FQNNGV. J was trimmed by 0 bases and V by 5 bases; bases with no gene match: 12. The CDR3 runs to 19 residues. CDR3 DNA sequence: TGTGCCAGCAGCCTCCGAGCGACAGGGGTTTTCTCTGGGGCCAACGTCCTGACTTTC. Protein sequence: CASSLRATGVFSGANVLTF. The whole variable domain, filled in from reference TRBV11-2 and TRBJ2-6, reads EAGVAQSPRYKIIEKRQSVAFWCNPISGHATLYWYQQILGQGPKLLIQFQNNGVVDDSQLPKDRFSAERLKGVDSTLKIQPAKLEDSAVYLCASSLRATGVFSGANVLTFGAGSRLTVL.

In its sample, this clonotype was seen a few times. J is TRBJ1-1 and V is TRBV25-1; 7 bases line up with TRBD1. The CDR3 contains 15 residues. The V segment lost 0 bases and the J segment 6 bases; nucleotides outside the gene matches: 7. Germline loops: CDR1 MGHDK, CDR2 SYGVNS. The CDR3 sequence: CASSEYPDREAEAFF. The CDR3 nucleotides are TGTGCCAGCAGTGAATATCCCGACAGGGAGGCTGAAGCTTTCTTT.

This clonotype was detected a few times. The rearrangement joins TRBV20-1 to TRBJ2-7; D remains unclear. Germline CDR1 is DFQATT and CDR2 is SNEGSKA (reference sequence). V lost 1 base to trimming and J lost 4 bases, with 8 bases between them. This CDR3 is 12 amino acids long. Written as DNA, the CDR3 is TGCAGTGCTAGAGGGGCGAAGTACGAGCAGTACTTC. This codes for CSARGAKYEQYF.

This clonotype showed up many times. CDR3 residues: CSAARDNYNSPLHF. CDR3 DNA: TGCAGTGCTGCGAGGGACAACTATAATTCACCCCTCCACTTT. This rearrangement joins TRBV20-1 to TRBJ1-6, with D maybe TRBD1 (6 bases). Germline CDR1 is DFQATT and CDR2 is SNEGSKA (reference sequence). Trimming pared 5 bases from V and 3 bases from J, leaving 11 bases between. The CDR3 length is 14 residues.

This clonotype has only a few counts. For the CDR3, the DNA is TGCGCCAGCAGCTGGGATAGCGGGAGATCCTACAATGAGCAGTTCTTC. This gives the protein CASSWDSGRSYNEQFF. V is TRBV5-1 and J is TRBJ2-1; TRBD2 matches at 9 bases. Unmatched junction bases numbered 5, after V lost 3 bases and J lost 1 base. The germline V gene has CDR1 SGHRS and CDR2 YFSETQ. The CDR3 has 16 amino acids.

The sample holds many counts of this clonotype. CDR3 amino acids: CATSRDPTTGSHLLNYGYTF. The CDR3 DNA follows: TGTGCCACCAGCAGAGATCCAACAACAGGCTCCCACCTGTTGAACTATGGCTACACCTTC. The genes are TRBV15 and TRBJ1-2; weak D call: TRBD1 (5 bases). This CDR3 spans 20 amino acids. Trimming shortened V by 0 bases and J by 2 bases, and 25 bases separated the two germline ends. Germline V CDR1 and CDR2: LNHNV, YYDKDF (reference sequence).

This clonotype was seen at least ten times. A much larger clone differs from this one at a single base, so this may be a read error. This chain joins TRBV5-1 and TRBJ1-1; D ambiguous. Per the germline V gene, CDR1 is SGHRS and CDR2 is YFSETQ. V gave up 0 bases and J gave up 1 base, with 7 bases separating them. The length of the CDR3 is 14 residues. The CDR3 coding sequence is TGCGCCAGCAGCTTGGGAAAAGGGAACACTGAAGCTTTCTTT. Translated, it gives CASSLGKGNTEAFF.

This clonotype was found many times. The chain links TRBV12-3 or TRBV12-4 to TRBJ1-5; TRBD1 is a possible D gene (6 bases). The V and J ends lost 8 bases and 2 bases respectively, with 16 bases between them. CDR3 length: 15 residues. The CDR3 DNA sequence: TGTGCCAGCCAGGGGTCCTCCGAGGGCAATCAGCCCCAGCATTTT. Its protein product is CASQGSSEGNQPQHF.